These T cell receptor beta chains were read from a single sample in a study of human T cells and chemical hapten exposure. TCRdb used MiXCR to reprocess the reads, holding one entry per CDR3 protein. The sample includes about 120,000 distinct CDR3 sequences, around 8.5% of them seen just once. The material sequenced was whole blood. The receptors were gathered from a human donor in good health. Some clones in this sample may be carry-over from other donors' samples. Each CDR3 is given with its conserved first and last residue. Fields, in order: clone size, V gene, J gene, D gene, CDR3 length, CDR3 protein, CDR3 DNA. The D gene is left open where the match is weak. Size values are once, few and many counts, or a class for expanded clones, and some rows have none.

>NA|TRBV7-9|TRBJ1-2|NA|18
CASSLGRALSSQASGYTF
TGTGCCAGCAGCTTAGGTCGCGCCCTCAGTTCTCAGGCGTCCGGCTACACCTTC
>many|TRBV20-1|TRBJ2-3|NA|15
CSARDRGIATDTQYF
TGCAGTGCTAGAGATAGGGGGATAGCCACAGATACGCAGTATTTT
>many|TRBV5-1|TRBJ1-4|NA|15
CASSLNVYRKEKLFF
TGCGCCAGCAGCTTGAATGTTTACAGGAAGGAAAAACTGTTTTTT
>NA|TRBV7-9|TRBJ2-4|NA|15
CASSHLGGKKNIQYF
TGTGCCAGCTCTCACTTGGGGGGCAAGAAAAACATTCAGTACTTC
>many|TRBV2|TRBJ1-6|NA|14
CASRTPGTNSPLHF
TGTGCCAGCAGGACCCCGGGGACCAATTCACCCCTCCACTTT
>few|TRBV6-2/TRBV6-3|TRBJ2-2|TRBD2|14
CASRRGGNTGELFF
TGTGCCAGCAGGCGGGGGGGGAACACCGGGGAGCTGTTTTTT
>many|TRBV29-1|TRBJ1-2|TRBD1|12
CSVSDRGDGYTF
TGCAGCGTTTCGGACAGGGGGGATGGCTACACCTTC
>NA|TRBV7-2|TRBJ1-2|TRBD1|14
CASSPDGQGEGYTF
TGTGCCAGCAGCCCCGACGGACAGGGGGAAGGCTACACCTTC
>many|TRBV20-1|TRBJ2-7|TRBD1|13
CSAREPTGPEQYF
TGCAGTGCTAGAGAACCGACAGGGCCCGAGCAGTACTTC
>few|TRBV5-1|TRBJ2-1|NA|13
CASTSLGYNEQFF
TGCGCCAGCACCTCCTTAGGGTACAATGAGCAGTTCTTC
>few|TRBV7-9|TRBJ2-1|NA|17
CASSLVAGRSSYNEQFF
TGTGCCAGCAGCTTAGTCGCGGGGAGAAGCTCCTACAATGAGCAGTTCTTC
>few|TRBV7-2|TRBJ2-1|NA|15
CASSLLAADYNEQFF
TGTGCCAGCAGCTTACTGGCGGCGGACTACAATGAGCAGTTCTTC
>few|TRBV12-3/TRBV12-4|TRBJ2-1|NA|15
CASSFGSSLYNEQFF
TGTGCCAGCAGTTTTGGCAGTAGTTTGTACAATGAGCAGTTCTTC
>few|TRBV9|TRBJ1-4|NA|13
CASSFRQNEKLFF
TGTGCCAGCAGCTTCCGACAGAATGAAAAACTGTTTTTT
>many|TRBV20-1|TRBJ1-1|NA|16
CSASRFTPLLNTEAFF
TGCAGTGCTAGCCGATTTACCCCCCTTTTGAACACTGAAGCTTTCTTT
>few|TRBV2|TRBJ2-3|NA|17
CASSEDWDPLATDTQYF
TGTGCCAGCAGTGAAGATTGGGACCCCCTCGCCACAGATACGCAGTATTTT
>NA|TRBV5-1|TRBJ2-1|TRBD1|16
CASSIGTGAFYNEQFF
TGCGCCAGCAGCATAGGGACAGGGGCCTTCTACAATGAGCAGTTCTTC
>many|TRBV25-1|TRBJ2-7|NA|14
CASSVGRNSYEQYF
TGTGCCAGCAGTGTGGGAAGGAATTCCTACGAGCAGTACTTC
>NA|TRBV6-5|TRBJ2-3|TRBD1|15
CASSRKGASTDTQYF
TGTGCCAGCAGCCGCAAGGGGGCTAGCACAGATACGCAGTATTTT
>many|TRBV19|TRBJ2-5|NA|14
CASSIWSRQETQYF
TGTGCCAGTAGTATATGGTCACGACAAGAGACCCAGTACTTC
>many|TRBV7-2|TRBJ1-6|NA|13
CASSLVKISPLHF
TGTGCCAGCAGCTTAGTCAAGATTTCACCCCTCCACTTT
>few|TRBV19|TRBJ2-5|TRBD1|16
CASSTPKDRGGETQYF
TGTGCCAGTAGTACCCCTAAAGACAGGGGTGGAGAGACCCAGTACTTC
>many|TRBV20-1|TRBJ2-7|TRBD2|15
CSARVAGVGAYEQYF
TGCAGTGCTAGAGTAGCGGGAGTAGGTGCCTACGAGCAGTACTTC
>few|TRBV10-1|TRBJ2-7|TRBD1|13
CASSGTGEDEQYF
TGCGCCAGCAGTGGGACAGGGGAAGACGAGCAGTACTTC
>few|TRBV6-6|TRBJ2-1|NA|15
CASSYSLALGNEQFF
TGTGCCAGCAGTTACTCCCTAGCTTTAGGGAATGAGCAGTTCTTC
>few|TRBV18|TRBJ1-1|NA|13
CASGQGKNTEAFF
TGTGCCTCGGGGCAGGGGAAGAACACTGAAGCTTTCTTT
>few|TRBV11-2|TRBJ2-2|TRBD1|16
CASSPLRGQNTGELFF
TGTGCCAGCAGCCCACTAAGGGGGCAGAACACCGGGGAGCTGTTTTTT
>few|TRBV20-1|TRBJ2-7|NA|16
CSARDLRAVKVNEQYF
TGCAGTGCTAGAGATTTGAGGGCCGTGAAGGTTAACGAGCAGTACTTC
>few|TRBV5-6|TRBJ1-2|NA|16
CASSPTSAHGDYGYTF
TGTGCCAGCAGCCCCACCTCAGCTCACGGAGACTATGGCTACACCTTC
>few|TRBV18|TRBJ2-2|TRBD1|17
CASSPQTGGLNTGELFF
TGTGCCAGCTCACCGCAGACAGGGGGCCTAAACACCGGGGAGCTGTTTTTT
>many|TRBV25-1|TRBJ2-3|TRBD1|15
CASSEGDRETDTQYF
TGTGCCAGCAGTGAAGGGGACAGGGAAACAGATACGCAGTATTTT
>many|TRBV6-5|TRBJ1-4|NA|14
CASRIGTSGEKLFF
TGTGCCAGCAGAATTGGGACAAGCGGTGAAAAACTGTTTTTT
>few|TRBV2|TRBJ1-1|NA|14
CASSDRGENTEAFF
TGTGCCAGCAGTGACAGGGGAGAGAACACTGAAGCTTTCTTT
>few|TRBV12-3/TRBV12-4|TRBJ2-5|NA|13
CASSLAGTGTQYF
TGTGCCAGCAGTTTGGCAGGGACGGGGACCCAGTACTTC
>many|TRBV5-5|TRBJ2-7|NA|15
CASSLGPGAQDEQYF
TGTGCCAGCAGCTTGGGCCCGGGGGCGCAGGACGAGCAGTACTTC
>many|TRBV10-3|TRBJ1-3|NA|13
CAIRQRSGNTIYF
TGTGCCATTAGACAGCGCTCTGGAAACACCATATATTTT
>many|TRBV6-1|TRBJ1-1|NA|15
CASSEPGRGKGEAFF
TGTGCCAGCAGTGAACCGGGCAGGGGAAAGGGTGAAGCTTTCTTT
>few|TRBV6-2/TRBV6-3|TRBJ2-1|NA|14
CASTRGSSYNEQFF
TGTGCCAGCACGCGGGGAAGCTCCTACAATGAGCAGTTCTTC
>NA|TRBV7-2|TRBJ2-2|TRBD1|16
CASSLPGGAGTGELFF
TGTGCCAGCAGCTTACCAGGGGGCGCCGGCACCGGGGAGCTGTTTTTT
>once|TRBV19|TRBJ2-5|TRBD2|15
CASSPGTSLQETQYF
TGTGCCAGTAGCCCCGGGACTAGCCTCCAAGAGACCCAGTACTTC
>NA|TRBV9|TRBJ2-7|NA|15
CASSADRDGPYEQYF
TGTGCCAGCAGCGCCGACCGGGACGGACCCTACGAGCAGTACTTC
>many|TRBV6-2/TRBV6-3|TRBJ2-1|TRBD1|17
CASSYSPGTGVYNEQFF
TGTGCCAGCAGTTACTCACCCGGGACAGGGGTCTACAATGAGCAGTTCTTC
>NA|TRBV6-1|TRBJ1-1|NA|13
CASHGGFGTEAFF
TGTGCCAGTCATGGGGGGTTCGGAACTGAAGCTTTCTTT
>many|TRBV7-9|TRBJ2-7|TRBD2|19
CASEGRGLAGRGSSYEQYF
TGTGCCAGCGAGGGAAGGGGACTAGCGGGACGGGGCTCCAGCTACGAGCAGTACTTC
>few|TRBV9|TRBJ2-2|NA|15
CASSVGGDYTGELFF
TGTGCCAGCAGCGTAGGGGGGGACTACACCGGGGAGCTGTTTTTT
>many|TRBV19|TRBJ1-5|TRBD1|16
CASSIPGQGNNQPQHF
TGTGCCAGTAGTATACCGGGACAGGGGAACAATCAGCCCCAGCATTTT
>NA|TRBV7-9|TRBJ2-4|NA|14
CASSSPGAKNIQYF
TGTGCCAGCAGCTCCCCGGGAGCCAAAAACATTCAGTACTTC
>many|TRBV6-5|TRBJ1-2|NA|16
CASSYGAPDKNYGYTF
TGTGCCAGCAGTTACGGGGCCCCGGACAAGAACTATGGCTACACCTTC
>NA|TRBV20-1|TRBJ2-2|NA|15
CSARSQGRYTGELFF
TGCAGTGCTAGGAGCCAGGGGAGGTACACCGGGGAGCTGTTTTTT